The source of this T cell receptor (beta chain) is a study of siplizumab effects on memory and regulatory T cells. Germline CDR1 reads WSHSY; CDR2 reads SAAADI. V lost 4 bases, J lost 5 bases, and 5 bases lay in between. CDR3 length: 12 amino acids. Study-wide results and caveats: Roughly 80-96% of proliferating clones (CD4+ or CD8+) could not be assigned a naive or memory phenotype. Naive T cells looked more diverse than memory cells and looked like major alloresponse contributors. Siplizumab, the agent tested, significantly reduced alloreactive sequences traceable to unstimulated CD4+ memory cells.

Points on this clone: Its specificity is not known.

Some clones are missing from TCRdb's copy, which holds only in-frame ones; the method was immunoSEQ multiplex PCR. The sample records approximately 50,000 clones, about 94% being singletons. This TCR derives from a human donor in good health. The chain uses TRBV10-2 and TRBJ1-4; D is undetermined. Sequencing input: CD8+ T cells sorted from blood. The CDR3 bases are TGCGCCAGCAGTGGCACGAATGAAAAACTGTTTTTT. Amino acid sequence: CASSGTNEKLFF.